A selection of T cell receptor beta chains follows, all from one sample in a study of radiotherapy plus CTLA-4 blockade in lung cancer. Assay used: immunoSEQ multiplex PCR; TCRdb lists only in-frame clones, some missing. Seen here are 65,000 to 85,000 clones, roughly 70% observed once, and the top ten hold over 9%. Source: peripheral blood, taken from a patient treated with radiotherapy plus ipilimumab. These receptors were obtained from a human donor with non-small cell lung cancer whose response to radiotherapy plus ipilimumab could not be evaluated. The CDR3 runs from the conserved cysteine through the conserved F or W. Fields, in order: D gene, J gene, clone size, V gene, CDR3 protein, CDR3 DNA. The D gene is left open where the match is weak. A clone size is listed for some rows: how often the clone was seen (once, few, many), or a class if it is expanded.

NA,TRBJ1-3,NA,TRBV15,CATSRDPGLLGNTIYF,TGTGCCACCAGCAGAGACCCAGGGTTATTGGGAAACACCATATATTTT
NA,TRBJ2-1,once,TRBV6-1,CASSEGLGEQFF,TGTGCCAGCAGTGAGGGGCTCGGTGAGCAGTTCTTC
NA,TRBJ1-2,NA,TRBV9,CASSVGGGDLDGYTF,TGTGCCAGCAGCGTAGGAGGGGGGGATCTAGATGGCTACACCTTC
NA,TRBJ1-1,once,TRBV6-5,CASSYSGGARNTEAFF,TGTGCCAGCAGTTACTCGGGCGGGGCGAGGAACACTGAAGCTTTCTTT
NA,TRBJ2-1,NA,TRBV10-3,CATAEIYNEQFF,TGTGCCACGGCGGAGATTTACAATGAGCAGTTCTTC
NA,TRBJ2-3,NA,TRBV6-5,CASSSRLADTQYF,TGTGCCAGCAGTTCTCGACTAGCAGATACGCAGTATTTT
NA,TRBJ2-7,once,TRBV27,CASSLFGLGGYEQYF,TGTGCCAGCAGTTTATTCGGTCTAGGGGGATACGAGCAGTACTTC
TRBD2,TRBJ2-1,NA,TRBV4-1,CASKVTSGVGNPYNEQFF,TGCGCCAGCAAGGTGACTAGCGGGGTTGGGAACCCATACAATGAGCAGTTCTTC
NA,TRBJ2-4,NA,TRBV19,CASSIVGSDIQYF,TGTGCCAGTAGTATAGTTGGCAGCGACATTCAGTACTTC
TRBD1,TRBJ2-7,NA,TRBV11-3,CASSAASQGDYEQYF,TGTGCCAGCAGCGCCGCGAGCCAGGGGGACTACGAGCAGTACTTC
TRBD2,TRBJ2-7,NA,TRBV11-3,CASSILAGGAYEQYF,TGTGCCAGCAGCATACTAGCGGGGGGGGCCTACGAGCAGTACTTC
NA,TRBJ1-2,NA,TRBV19,CASSTRGTLAYGYTF,TGTGCCAGTAGTACTAGGGGGACACTCGCCTATGGCTACACCTTC
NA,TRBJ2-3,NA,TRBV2,CASSAQGLGHTDTQYF,TGTGCCAGCAGTGCTCAGGGATTGGGGCACACAGATACGCAGTATTTT
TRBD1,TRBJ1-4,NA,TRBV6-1,CASSEAYRGPPNEKLFF,TGTGCCAGCAGTGAAGCGTACAGGGGGCCGCCTAATGAAAAACTGTTTTTT
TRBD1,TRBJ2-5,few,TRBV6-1,CASSTGGSQETQYF,TGTGCCAGCAGTACAGGGGGCTCCCAAGAGACCCAGTACTTC
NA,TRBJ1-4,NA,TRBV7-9,CASSLEGHPLFF,TGTGCCAGCAGCTTGGAGGGGCATCCCCTGTTTTTT
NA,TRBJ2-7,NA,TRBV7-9,CASSPRETYEQYF,TGTGCCAGCAGCCCTCGCGAGACATACGAGCAGTACTTC
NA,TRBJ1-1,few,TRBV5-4,CASSQLLRGADTEAFF,TGCGCCAGCAGCCAACTCTTACGGGGGGCGGACACTGAAGCTTTCTTT
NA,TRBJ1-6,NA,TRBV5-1,CASSLATDSPLHF,TGCGCCAGCAGCTTGGCCACGGATTCACCCCTCCACTTT
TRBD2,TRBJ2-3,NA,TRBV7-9,CASSSSGGTDTQYF,TGTGCCAGCAGCTCTAGCGGGGGCACAGATACGCAGTATTTT
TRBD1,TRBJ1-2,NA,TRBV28,CASSLPGQATFYGYTF,TGTGCCAGCAGTTTACCGGGACAGGCGACTTTCTATGGCTACACCTTC
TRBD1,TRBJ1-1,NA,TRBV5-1,CASRRDSLNTEAFF,TGCGCCAGCAGGAGGGACAGTTTGAACACTGAAGCTTTCTTT
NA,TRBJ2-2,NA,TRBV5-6,CASSPLWRNANTGELFF,TGTGCCAGCAGCCCTCTCTGGCGGAACGCGAACACCGGGGAGCTGTTTTTT
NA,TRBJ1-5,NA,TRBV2,CASNRGSGDQPQHF,TGTGCCAGCAATCGAGGGTCTGGGGATCAGCCCCAGCATTTT
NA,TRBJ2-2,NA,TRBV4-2,CASSPDADTGELFF,TGTGCCAGCTCCCCCGATGCGGACACCGGGGAGCTGTTTTTT
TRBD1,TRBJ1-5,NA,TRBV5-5,CASSFRTGSNQPQHF,TGTGCCAGCAGCTTCAGGACAGGGAGTAATCAGCCCCAGCATTTT
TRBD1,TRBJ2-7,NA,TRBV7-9,CASSFGTGLSYEQYF,TGTGCCAGCAGCTTTGGGACAGGGCTCTCCTACGAGCAGTACTTC
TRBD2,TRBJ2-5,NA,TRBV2,CASNSLGTSGEETQYF,TGTGCCAGCAATTCCTTAGGGACTAGCGGGGAAGAGACCCAGTACTTC
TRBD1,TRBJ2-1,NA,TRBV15,CATSRDRQGAVNEQFF,TGTGCCACCAGCAGAGATAGACAGGGGGCAGTCAATGAGCAGTTCTTC
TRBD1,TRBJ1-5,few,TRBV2,CASSPDRVENQPQHF,TGTGCCAGCAGTCCGGACAGGGTCGAGAATCAGCCCCAGCATTTT
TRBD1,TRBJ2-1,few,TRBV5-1,CASSWGQSNYNEQFF,TGCGCCAGCAGCTGGGGACAGTCAAACTACAATGAGCAGTTCTTC
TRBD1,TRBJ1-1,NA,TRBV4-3,CASSQEWRGPNTEAFF,TGCGCCAGCAGCCAAGAGTGGAGGGGGCCGAACACTGAAGCTTTCTTT
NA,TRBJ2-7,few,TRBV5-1,CASSLVAAYEQYF,TGCGCCAGCAGCTTGGTGGCCGCCTACGAGCAGTACTTC
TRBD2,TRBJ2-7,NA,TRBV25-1,CASSDFSGRPYEQYF,TGTGCCAGCAGTGATTTTAGCGGGCGCCCCTACGAGCAGTACTTC
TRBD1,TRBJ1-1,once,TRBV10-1,CASRDEGQGLAEAFF,TGCGCCAGCAGAGATGAGGGACAGGGATTGGCTGAAGCTTTCTTT
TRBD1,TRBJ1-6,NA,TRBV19,CASTTGAPFPLHF,TGTGCCAGTACGACAGGGGCGCCTTTCCCCCTCCACTTT
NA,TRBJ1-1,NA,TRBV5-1,CASSYGDTEAFF,TGCGCCAGTAGCTACGGGGACACTGAAGCTTTCTTT
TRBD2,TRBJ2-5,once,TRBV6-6,CASRDSGGALETQYF,TGTGCCAGCAGAGATAGCGGGGGGGCACTAGAGACCCAGTACTTC
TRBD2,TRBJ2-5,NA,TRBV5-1,CASSLSSSGGVETQYF,TGCGCCAGCAGCTTGTCTTCTAGCGGGGGGGTAGAGACCCAGTACTTC
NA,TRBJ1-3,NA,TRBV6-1,CASSEALGAFSGNTIYF,TGTGCCAGCAGTGAGGCCTTGGGAGCCTTCTCTGGAAACACCATATATTTT
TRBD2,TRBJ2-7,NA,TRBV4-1,CASSHRTSGAYEQYF,TGCGCCAGCAGCCACCGGACTAGCGGAGCCTACGAGCAGTACTTC
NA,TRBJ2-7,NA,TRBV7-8,CASSLTGFGSYEQYF,TGTGCCAGCAGCTTAACAGGGTTTGGCTCCTACGAGCAGTACTTC
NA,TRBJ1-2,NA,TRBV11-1,CASSLGRDPNYGYTF,TGTGCCAGCAGCTTAGGCCGAGATCCAAACTATGGCTACACCTTC
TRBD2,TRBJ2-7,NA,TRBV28,CASSLSGGDTYEQYF,TGTGCCAGCAGTTTAAGCGGGGGTGATACCTACGAGCAGTACTTC
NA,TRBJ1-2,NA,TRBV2,CASSASGNYGYTF,TGTGCCAGCAGTGCCTCAGGAAACTATGGCTACACCTTC
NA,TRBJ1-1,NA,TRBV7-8,CASSLFGNTEAFF,TGTGCCAGCAGCTTATTCGGGAACACTGAAGCTTTCTTT
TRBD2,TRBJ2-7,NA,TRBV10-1,CASSESGLAGEQYF,TGCGCCAGCAGTGAGTCGGGACTAGCCGGCGAGCAGTACTTC
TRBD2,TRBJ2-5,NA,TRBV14,CASSPTVAGQETQYF,TGTGCCAGCAGCCCGACGGTAGCGGGACAAGAGACCCAGTACTTC
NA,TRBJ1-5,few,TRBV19,CASSITRGGNQPQHF,TGTGCCAGTAGTATCACAAGGGGTGGCAATCAGCCCCAGCATTTT
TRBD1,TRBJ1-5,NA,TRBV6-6,CASSYSTGYGQPQHF,TGTGCCAGCAGTTACTCGACAGGGTATGGACAGCCCCAGCATTTT
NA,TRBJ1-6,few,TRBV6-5,CASRRLRSPLHF,TGTGCCAGCAGAAGATTGAGGTCACCCCTCCACTTT
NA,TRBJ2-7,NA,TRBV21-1,CASSGRGGLALYEQYF,TGTGCCAGCAGCGGTAGGGGGGGACTAGCGCTCTACGAGCAGTACTTC
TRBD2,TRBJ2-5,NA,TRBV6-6,CASSGPFGLAPETQYF,TGTGCCAGCAGTGGCCCCTTCGGACTAGCTCCTGAGACCCAGTACTTC
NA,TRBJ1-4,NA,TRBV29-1,CSVLGGEPNEKLFF,TGCAGCGTTTTGGGGGGGGAACCTAATGAAAAACTGTTTTTT
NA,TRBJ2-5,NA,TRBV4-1,CASSPTLEMNAQETQYF,TGCGCCAGCAGCCCAACGCTGGAGATGAATGCCCAAGAGACCCAGTACTTC
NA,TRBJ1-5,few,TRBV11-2,CASSLENSLSPQHF,TGTGCCAGCAGCTTAGAAAACAGTCTGAGCCCCCAGCATTTT
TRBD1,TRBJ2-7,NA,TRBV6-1,CATSGTGGHEQYF,TGTGCCACCTCCGGGACAGGGGGCCACGAGCAGTACTTC
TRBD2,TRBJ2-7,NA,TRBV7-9,CASSPSLAGRYEQYF,TGTGCCAGCAGCCCATCACTAGCGGGAAGGTACGAGCAGTACTTC
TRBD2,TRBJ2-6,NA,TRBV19,CASIKTSGGLFSGANVLTF,TGTGCCAGTATTAAGACTAGCGGGGGCCTATTCTCTGGGGCCAACGTCCTGACTTTC